Shown below are 21 T cell receptor beta chains from a single sample sequenced in a study of control samples from healthy donors and cancer patients. This table comes from immunoSEQ multiplex PCR, and its TCRdb copy is limited to in-frame clones, with some not included. The sample consists of just over 80,000 clones, approximately 94% of them appearing once. The sequenced sample consisted of blood. The receptors originated from a young woman in good health.

V usage is TRBV6-1 and J usage is TRBJ2-3; tentatively, D is TRBD1 or TRBD2 (6 bases each). Per germline, CDR1 MNHNS and CDR2 SASEGT. V lost 4 bases and J 7 bases, leaving 21 bases between the germline ends. The length of the CDR3 is 16 residues. The CDR3 spells CASSALPWGARNTQYF. Written as DNA, the CDR3 is TGTGCCAGCAGTGCCCTCCCCTGGGGGGCTCGAAATACGCAGTATTTT.

V gene TRBV10-1 combines with J gene TRBJ2-5; 10 positions match TRBD2. Germline CDR1 is WNHNN and CDR2 is SYGVQD (reference sequence). This CDR3 spans 15 amino acids. V was pared by 4 bases and J by 2 bases, with 4 bases of the junction left unmatched. The CDR3 spells CASSVASGGQETQYF. As DNA, the CDR3 is TGCGCCAGCAGTGTGGCTAGCGGGGGACAAGAGACCCAGTACTTC.

V is TRBV6-1 and J is TRBJ1-5; 7 nucleotides agree with TRBD1. Trimming removed 4 bases from V and 4 bases from J; junction bases left unmatched: 13. Germline loops: CDR1 MNHNS, CDR2 SASEGT. The CDR3 loop spans 17 amino acids. The CDR3 sequence: CASSAQGRGGGNQPQHF. The CDR3 DNA sequence: TGTGCCAGCAGTGCACAGGGGAGGGGGGGAGGTAATCAGCCCCAGCATTTT.

This chain links TRBV3-1 (or the pseudogene TRBV3-2) with TRBJ1-2; the D is unclear. Trimming stripped 4 bases from V and 3 bases from J, with 9 bases between. The CDR3 runs to 13 residues. Germline V gene sequence: CDR1 LGHDT, CDR2 YNNKEL (reference sequence). CDR3 DNA sequence: TGTGCCAGCAGCCGGGGAAGTTACTATGGCTACACCTTC. Its protein is CASSRGSYYGYTF.

The genes are TRBV6-2 or TRBV6-3 and TRBJ2-7; D is undetermined. Germline V gene data show CDR1 as MNHEY and CDR2 as SVGEGT. This CDR3 contains 12 residues. Trimming removed 3 bases at V and 0 bases at J, with 3 bases between. In DNA, the CDR3 is TGTGCCAGCAGTTATTTCTCCTACGAGCAGTACTTC. It yields the protein CASSYFSYEQYF.

The chain recombines TRBV10-3 with TRBJ2-7; D is possibly TRBD1 (6 bases). CDR1 is ENHRY and CDR2 is SYGVKD in the germline V gene. The CDR3 sequence is 13 residues long. V lost 11 bases to trimming and J lost 3 bases, with 17 bases between them. CDR3 in amino acids: CAAQPGHNYEQYF. CDR3 nucleotide sequence: TGTGCCGCACAACCGGGACATAACTACGAGCAGTACTTC.

DNA of the CDR3: TGCGCCAGCAGCTTAGGGGGGAACCAAGAGACCCAGTACTTC. Protein sequence: CASSLGGNQETQYF. The chain has TRBV5-1 and TRBJ2-5; either TRBD1 or TRBD2 may fit D (6 bases each). V lost 2 bases and J 0 bases, leaving 8 bases between the germline ends. Per germline, CDR1 SGHRS and CDR2 YFSETQ. There are 14 residues in the CDR3.

The V and J genes are TRBV14 and TRBJ2-1; D remains ambiguous. V lost 1 base and J lost 3, with 16 bases in between. CDR1 is SGHDN, CDR2 FVKESK, per germline. There are 17 residues in the CDR3. The CDR3 DNA reads TGTGCCAGCAGCCAAGTCCTCCAGTCCCACAACTACAATGAGCAGTTCTTC. Translated: CASSQVLQSHNYNEQFF.

The V gene is TRBV11-2, the J gene TRBJ1-2; 7 nucleotides align to TRBD1. The CDR3 extends over 15 amino acids. CDR1 and CDR2 (germline): SGHAT, FQNNGV. V lost 7 bases to trimming and J lost 5 bases; unmatched junction nucleotides: 13. The DNA of the CDR3 is TGTGCCAGCACCCACCCGGGGACAGAGTTTTATGGCTACACCTTC. Its translation is CASTHPGTEFYGYTF.

The rearrangement joins TRBV13 to TRBJ1-4, with D uncertain. Trimming removed 4 bases from V and 6 bases from J, with 12 bases in between. CDR1 PRHDT and CDR2 FYEKMQ come from the germline V gene (reference sequence). CDR3 length equals 14 residues. CDR3 nucleotide sequence: TGTGCCAGCAGCTACGGGAGGGTAGATGAAAAACTGTTTTTT. Protein product: CASSYGRVDEKLFF.

The rearrangement links TRBV7-9 to TRBJ1-5; D is possibly TRBD1 (5 bases). CDR1 is SEHNR, CDR2 FQNEAQ, per germline (reference sequence). Between the trimmed V and J ends, which lost 5 bases and 4 bases, there was a span of 15 bases. The CDR3 runs 15 residues. The CDR3 DNA follows: TGTGCCAGCAGCCGCGGTCCAGGGCGTAATCAGCCCCAGCATTTT. Encoded protein: CASSRGPGRNQPQHF.

The V call is TRBV11-3, the J call TRBJ2-3; D uncertain. Per germline, CDR1 SGHNT and CDR2 YENEEA. The CDR3 is 14 residues long. V was clipped by 4 bases and J by 6 bases, with 14 bases between them. CDR3: CASSSRAAPDTQYF. The CDR3 DNA follows: TGTGCCAGCAGCTCACGGGCCGCACCTGATACGCAGTATTTT.

J is TRBJ2-7 and V is TRBV4-3; perhaps TRBD1 as D (6 bases). V lost 1 base and J lost 4, with 14 bases in between. The germline CDR1 and CDR2 sequences are LGHNA and YSLEER. The CDR3 contains 15 residues. CDR3 nucleotides: TGCGCCAGCAGCCAAGTAAGGTCAGGGGAGTACGAGCAGTACTTC. Protein: CASSQVRSGEYEQYF.

The V call is TRBV7-2, the J call TRBJ1-1; D not resolved. V lost 2 bases and J 7 bases, leaving 2 bases between the germline ends. The CDR3 has 10 residues. Germline CDR1 is SGHTA and CDR2 is FQGNSA. CDR3 bases: TGTGCCAGCAGCTTAATTGAAGCTTTCTTT. It translates to CASSLIEAFF.

The chain uses TRBV28 and TRBJ2-5, with D perhaps matching TRBD2 (6 bases). V dropped 6 bases and J dropped 5 bases, with 22 bases sitting between them. Per germline, CDR1 MDHEN and CDR2 SYDVKM. The CDR3 is 16 residues long. CDR3 loop: CASRLGGGGQAETQYF. The CDR3 coding sequence is TGTGCCAGCAGGTTGGGGGGAGGCGGTCAGGCTGAGACCCAGTACTTC.

The CDR3 here is CSVVSVRTGEEEQYF. The DNA for the CDR3 is TGCAGCGTTGTTTCCGTGCGGACAGGGGAAGAGGAGCAGTACTTC. The chain joins TRBV29-1 to TRBJ2-7, with 9 bases fitting TRBD1. This CDR3 contains 15 residues. V lost 4 bases, J lost 7 bases, and 14 bases stayed unmatched. Germline values: CDR1 SQVTM, CDR2 ANQGSEA.

The V gene is TRBV6-1, the J gene TRBJ2-1; D is possibly TRBD1 or TRBD2 (7 bases each). This CDR3 region has 15 residues. The germline V and J ends were trimmed by 2 bases and 6 bases, with 14 bases remaining between them. CDR1 is MNHNS and CDR2 is SASEGT in the germline V gene. This CDR3 is CASSERSGGGNEQFF. The CDR3 DNA reads TGTGCCAGCAGTGAACGGTCAGGGGGGGGCAATGAGCAGTTCTTC.

V and J are TRBV7-2 and TRBJ1-5; D ambiguous. V lost 1 base and J lost 11, with 9 bases in between. The CDR3 covers 12 residues. Germline-derived CDR1 and CDR2 are SGHTA and FQGNSA. The CDR3 DNA reads as TGTGCCAGCAGCTTAGGGATCGGGGCCCAGCATTTT. Protein: CASSLGIGAQHF.

The chain combines TRBV7-9 with TRBJ2-7, with TRBD1 matching over 7 bases. The germline V gene has CDR1 SEHNR and CDR2 FQNEAQ (reference sequence). V dropped 4 bases and J dropped 2; count of bases not matched to a gene: 5. The CDR3 is made up of 14 amino acids. DNA for the CDR3: TGTGCCAGCAGCTCTGGGACAGAAGCCTACGAGCAGTACTTC. Amino acid sequence: CASSSGTEAYEQYF. The full variable domain, rest sourced from reference TRBV7-9 and TRBJ2-7, is DTGVSQNPRHKITKRGQNVTFRCDPISEHNRLYWYRQTLGQGPEFLTYFQNEAQLEKSRLLSDRFSAERPKGSFSTLEIQRTEQGDSAMYLCASSSGTEAYEQYFGPGTRLTVT.

This chain uses TRBV4-2 with TRBJ1-3, with a weak D call TRBD1 (5 bases). There are 17 residues in the CDR3. Trimming stripped 3 bases from V and 0 bases from J, with 15 bases between. From germline, CDR1 is LGHNA and CDR2 YNFKEQ. The CDR3 loop is CASSQFLQGSSGNTIYF. CDR3 coding DNA: TGTGCCAGCAGCCAGTTCCTTCAGGGTAGCTCTGGAAACACCATATATTTT.

The rearrangement joins TRBV18 to TRBJ1-4; the D gene is possibly TRBD1 (5 bases). This CDR3 region has 14 residues. V lost 1 base to trimming and J lost 8 bases, with 11 bases between them. The germline gives CDR1 KGHSH, CDR2 LQKENI. This chain's CDR3 is CASSPQADREKLFF. The CDR3 DNA reads as TGTGCCAGCTCACCACAGGCAGACAGAGAAAAACTGTTTTTT.